The present TCR beta chain was sequenced within a study of cytomegalovirus exposure and HLA in healthy donors. Across the study: Most genotyped donors, roughly 83% of more than 300, had Caucasian-associated genetic ancestry.

V lost 4 bases, J lost 6 bases, and 12 bases stayed unmatched. There are 17 residues in the CDR3. The V gene's germline CDR1 is SGDLS and CDR2 YYNGEE. Primers for the PCR totalled 60 Vbeta and 13 Jbeta. Assay: immunoSEQ multiplex PCR; the TCRdb copy retains only in-frame clones and omits some. There are 150,000 to 200,000 clones in the sample; less than 85% occur only once, and around 5.7% lies in the top ten. The sample comprised PBMCs. The V gene is TRBV9, the J gene TRBJ1-4, with TRBD1 matching over 10 bases. This clonotype was obtained from a man between 40 and 49 years old in good health and CMV-seronegative. CDR3 residues: CASSPSPGQGSHEKLFF. The CDR3 DNA is TGTGCCAGCAGCCCCTCTCCGGGACAGGGGTCCCATGAAAAACTGTTTTTT.